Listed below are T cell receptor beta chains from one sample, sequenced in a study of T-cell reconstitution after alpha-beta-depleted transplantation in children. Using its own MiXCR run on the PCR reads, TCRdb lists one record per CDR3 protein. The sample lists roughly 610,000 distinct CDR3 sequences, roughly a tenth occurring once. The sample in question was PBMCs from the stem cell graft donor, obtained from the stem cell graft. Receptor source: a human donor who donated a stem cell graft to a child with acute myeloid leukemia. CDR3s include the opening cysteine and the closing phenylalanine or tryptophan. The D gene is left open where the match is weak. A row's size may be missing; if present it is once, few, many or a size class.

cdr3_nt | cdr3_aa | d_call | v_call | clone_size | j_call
TGTGCCAGCAGTTTTGAGACCCGGAGGACAGGGATGAACACTGAAGCTTTCTTT | CASSFETRRTGMNTEAFF | TRBD1 | TRBV2 | - | TRBJ1-1
TGCGCCAGCAGCCCGCTAAGCTTACCCGACAATGAGCAGTTCTTC | CASSPLSLPDNEQFF | - | TRBV5-1 | - | TRBJ2-1
TGTGCCATCAGTGAGTCGGGGGGACAGGGAGTCCAGACCCAGTACTTC | CAISESGGQGVQTQYF | TRBD1 | TRBV10-3 | many | TRBJ2-5
TGTGCCAGCAGCCGGGCAGACTCTGGAAACACCATATATTTT | CASSRADSGNTIYF | - | TRBV7-2 | few | TRBJ1-3
TGCAGCGCGACAGGGCCTTGGGGGCAGTACTTC | CSATGPWGQYF | TRBD1 | TRBV29-1 | - | TRBJ2-7
TGCAGTGCTAGAGATCTGGGCGGGAGTATCTCCTACAATGAGCAGTTCTTC | CSARDLGGSISYNEQFF | TRBD2 | TRBV20-1 | - | TRBJ2-1
TGCAGTGCTAGCTGGGTGAAGAACACTGAAGCTTTCTTT | CSASWVKNTEAFF | - | TRBV20-1 | many | TRBJ1-1
TGTGCCATCAGATCTAGCGGGGGGAGCGCCTACGAGCAGTACTTC | CAIRSSGGSAYEQYF | TRBD2 | TRBV10-3 | - | TRBJ2-7
TGCAGTGCTGGACAGGGAGCGGGAGGTCCCCAGGATACGCAGTATTTT | CSAGQGAGGPQDTQYF | - | TRBV20-1 | few | TRBJ2-3
TGTGCCAGCAGCCATACCAGGACTAGCGGGAGGACAGATACGCAGTATTTT | CASSHTRTSGRTDTQYF | TRBD2 | TRBV3-1 | few | TRBJ2-3
TGTGCCAGCTCACCGGAACCTTCTAATAGCAATCAGCCCCAGCATTTT | CASSPEPSNSNQPQHF | - | TRBV18 | - | TRBJ1-5
TGTGCCACCAGTGATTATGGGGATGAGCAGTTCTTC | CATSDYGDEQFF | - | TRBV24-1 | many | TRBJ2-1
TGTGCCAGCAGTTTAGGGGCTAGCGTAGGCGAGCAGTACTTC | CASSLGASVGEQYF | - | TRBV12-3/TRBV12-4 | - | TRBJ2-7
TGTGCCAGCAAGGGACAACATAGAGAAAAACTGTTTTTT | CASKGQHREKLFF | - | TRBV2 | few | TRBJ1-4